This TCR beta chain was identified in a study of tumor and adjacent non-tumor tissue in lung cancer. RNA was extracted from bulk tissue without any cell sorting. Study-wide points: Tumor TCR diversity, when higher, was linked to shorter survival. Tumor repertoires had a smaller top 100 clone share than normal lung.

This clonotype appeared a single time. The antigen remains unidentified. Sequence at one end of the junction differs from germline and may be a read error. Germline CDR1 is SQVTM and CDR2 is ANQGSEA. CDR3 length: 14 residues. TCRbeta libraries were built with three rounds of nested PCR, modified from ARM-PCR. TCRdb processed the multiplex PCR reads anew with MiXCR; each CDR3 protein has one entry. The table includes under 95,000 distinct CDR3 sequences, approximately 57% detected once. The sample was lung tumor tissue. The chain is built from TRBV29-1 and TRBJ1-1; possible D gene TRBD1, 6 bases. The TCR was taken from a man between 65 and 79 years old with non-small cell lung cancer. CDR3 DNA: TGCAGTGTTCTGTGGACAGACATGAACACTGAAGCCTTCTTT. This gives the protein CSVLWTDMNTEAFF.